Detailed here is one T cell receptor (beta chain). The diagnosis in patients was locally advanced or metastatic urothelial carcinoma. The data were produced by immunoSEQ multiplex PCR, yet TCRdb's version contains in-frame clones alone and is incomplete. The profile shows roughly 29,000 clones, over 75% of them singletons. Germline CDR1 reads LGHNA; CDR2 reads YNFKEQ. This CDR3 is 15 amino acids long. The ends lost 4 bases at V and 4 bases at J; junction bases unmatched: 7. This entry comes from a study of PD-L1 blockade in urothelial cancer. Study-wide context: The study started patients on atezolizumab in about 2014, giving 1,200 mg intravenously every 3 weeks. Per blood sample, T cells had a median of about 150,000. Each patient had 0 to 3 earlier chemotherapy regimens.

This specimen was PBMCs, taken around atezolizumab (anti-PD-L1) treatment. This chain links TRBV4-2 with TRBJ2-1, with 7 nucleotides matching TRBD2. The clonotype comes from a man in his forties or fifties with urothelial cancer. The CDR3 reads CASSLGTSEYNEQFF. CDR3 nucleotide sequence: TGTGCCAGCAGCCTAGGTACTAGCGAATACAATGAGCAGTTCTTC.